These 19 T cell receptor beta chains were sequenced from one sample in a study of blood T cell repertoires in COVID-19. Method: immunoSEQ multiplex PCR; TCRdb's copy keeps in-frame clones and lacks some. The sample lists under 250,000 clones, approximately 86% occurring once. Sequenced: peripheral blood. These receptors originate from an older woman with active or convalescent COVID-19.

V gene TRBV4-2 combines with J gene TRBJ2-5, with 10 bases aligning to TRBD2. Germline values: CDR1 LGHNA, CDR2 YNFKEQ. This CDR3 has 18 residues. The trim removed 0 bases at V and 1 base at J, leaving 8 bases unmatched. The CDR3 here is CASSQERGSGRAQETQYF. DNA of the CDR3: TGTGCCAGCAGCCAAGAGAGGGGGAGCGGGAGGGCCCAAGAGACCCAGTACTTC.

The genes are TRBV6-1 and TRBJ2-7; 8 nucleotides align to TRBD2. The CDR3 contains 19 residues. Germline V gives CDR1 MNHNS, CDR2 SASEGT. Germline trimming cut 0 bases from V and 6 bases from J; bases unmatched to any gene: 19. Here the CDR3 DNA reads TGTGCCAGCAGTGAAGCGCTTCTTGCTAGCGGGTACCGGAAGGTCGAGCAGTACTTC. Translated, it gives CASSEALLASGYRKVEQYF.

In this sample, this clone turned up a few times. J is TRBJ2-7 and V is TRBV11-3, with D perhaps TRBD1 (6 bases). The CDR3 extends over 14 amino acids. Germline V gene lookup returns CDR1 SGHNT and CDR2 YENEEA. V dropped 2 bases and J dropped 3 bases, with 11 bases sitting between them. As DNA, the CDR3 is TGTGCCAGCAGCTTATCAGGGGCCCACTACGAGCAGTACTTC. Translating it yields CASSLSGAHYEQYF.

This chain uses TRBV29-1 with TRBJ1-1; TRBD1 might be the D (6 bases). The CDR3 spans 13 residues. Trimming cost V 7 bases and J 2 bases, with 14 bases left between them. Germline V gene sequence: CDR1 SQVTM, CDR2 ANQGSEA. CDR3 DNA: TGCAGCGGCGCCGGGGGGGCCAACACTGAAGCTTTCTTT. Translation gives CSGAGGANTEAFF. The full variable domain, its missing parts supplied by reference TRBV29-1 and TRBJ1-1, is SAVISQKPSRDICQRGTSLTIQCQVDSQVTMMFWYRQQPGQSLTLIATANQGSEATYESGFVIDKFPISRPNLTFSTLTVSNMSPEDSSIYLCSGAGGANTEAFFGQGTRLTVV.

The genes are TRBV10-2 and TRBJ2-7; 8 positions agree with TRBD1. With V trimmed by 3 bases and J by 3 bases, 4 bases remained unmatched. The CDR3 extends over 14 amino acids. CDR1 and CDR2 (germline): WSHSY, SAAADI. The CDR3 bases are TGCGCCAGCAGTGAAGGGACAGGAAACTACGAGCAGTACTTC. It codes for CASSEGTGNYEQYF.

This clone was observed a single time. This same CDR3 is encoded by further DNA sequences in the sample. Here the CDR3 DNA reads TGTGCCAGCAGCTGGTTCAAGGGAGGTACGCAGTATTTT. This gives the protein CASSWFKGGTQYF. V usage is TRBV27 and J usage is TRBJ2-3, with D maybe TRBD2 (6 bases). Germline-derived CDR1 and CDR2 are MNHEY and SMNVEV (reference sequence). Trimming left V 6 bases short and J 8 bases short, with 15 bases between. This CDR3 has 13 amino acids.

The chain recombines TRBV5-1 with TRBJ1-5; TRBD1 matches at 10 bases. Germline CDR1 SGHRS, CDR2 YFSETQ. This CDR3 region has 13 residues. Trimming cost V 5 bases and J 9 bases; bases outside gene matches: 5. The CDR3 bases are TGCGCCAGCAGTTCGGGACAGGGGCGGCCCCAGCATTTT. Protein sequence: CASSSGQGRPQHF.

V is TRBV24-1 and J is TRBJ2-7; a weak D match, TRBD1 (6 bases). This CDR3 spans 14 amino acids. The V and J ends lost 3 bases and 2 bases respectively, with 10 bases between them. The germline CDR1 and CDR2 sequences are KGHDR and SFDVKD. CDR3 bases: TGTGCCACCAGTGATGGGACACCCCCCTACGAGCAGTACTTC. Its translation: CATSDGTPPYEQYF.

The CDR3 coding sequence is TGTGCCAGCAGCTTTCCGACTAGCGGGACCTACGAGCAGTACTTC. Its protein is CASSFPTSGTYEQYF. This chain uses TRBV5-4 with TRBJ2-7; 11 bases are a match to TRBD2. Germline CDR1 is SGHNT and CDR2 is YYREEE (reference sequence). The CDR3 runs 15 residues. Germline trimming cut 2 bases from V and 2 bases from J; bases unmatched to any gene: 3.

The chain is built from TRBV6-1 and TRBJ2-7; 8 nucleotides match TRBD1. The V and J ends lost 3 bases and 6 bases, in that order; junction bases with no gene match: 10. This CDR3 is 15 amino acids long. Germline V gives CDR1 MNHNS, CDR2 SASEGT. The CDR3 bases are TGTGCCAGCAGTGACGCGACAGGGGCTTTCGGCGAGCAGTACGTC. Translating it yields CASSDATGAFGEQYV.

The chain uses TRBV19 and TRBJ1-4; D is unresolved. The CDR3 totals 16 residues. Trimming stripped 3 bases from V and 0 bases from J, with 11 bases between. CDR1 is LNHDA, CDR2 SQIVND, per germline (reference sequence). The CDR3 DNA is TGTGCCAGTAGTATGCTGGGGAGACCAACTAATGAAAAACTGTTTTTT. Its translation is CASSMLGRPTNEKLFF.

The chain uses TRBV5-8 and TRBJ1-3; 7 bases agree with TRBD1. The CDR3 sequence is 14 residues long. The trim removed 5 bases at V and 1 base at J, leaving 3 bases unmatched. Germline V gene sequence: CDR1 SGHTS, CDR2 YDEGEE. The CDR3 reads CASRMTGSGNTIYF. CDR3 DNA: TGTGCCAGCAGGATGACAGGGTCTGGAAACACCATATATTTT.

For the CDR3, the DNA is TGTGCCTGGAGAGTCGGGAGCTCCTACAATGAGCAGTTCTTC. Protein: CAWRVGSSYNEQFF. The V call is TRBV30, the J call TRBJ2-1, with D possibly being TRBD2 (6 bases). In germline, CDR1 is GTSNPN, CDR2 SVGIG (reference sequence). The CDR3 is 14 residues long. Trimming took 3 bases from V and 0 from J, leaving 9 bases between them.

The chain employs TRBV7-8 and TRBJ1-2, with TRBD1 as a possible D gene (6 bases). The germline V gene has CDR1 SGHVS and CDR2 FQNEAQ. The CDR3 is made up of 15 amino acids. Trimming shortened V by 5 bases and J by 2 bases, and 15 bases separated the two germline ends. CDR3 in amino acids: CASSPRTANNYGYTF. The CDR3 DNA reads as TGTGCCAGCAGCCCGAGGACAGCGAACAACTATGGCTACACCTTC.

The genes are TRBV7-9 and TRBJ1-2; 8 bases are shared with TRBD1. Trimming took 1 base from V and 4 from J; bases not matched to a gene: 2. Germline CDR1 is SEHNR and CDR2 is FQNEAQ (reference sequence). CDR3 length: 14 residues. DNA for the CDR3: TGTGCCAGCAGCTTAGATGGGACAGGCTATGGCTACACCTTC. It is translated as CASSLDGTGYGYTF.

The CDR3 sequence is CASSSLEAEQFF. CDR3 nucleotides: TGTGCCAGCAGCTCTCTAGAGGCTGAGCAGTTCTTC. The chain links TRBV5-4 to TRBJ2-1; D call uncertain. V lost 3 bases and J 9 bases, leaving 10 bases between the germline ends. Germline loops: CDR1 SGHNT, CDR2 YYREEE (reference sequence). This CDR3 is 12 amino acids long.

This chain uses TRBV29-1 with TRBJ2-5; possible D gene TRBD2, 5 bases. Trimming took off 5 bases at V and 3 bases at J, with 7 bases between the two ends. The CDR3 is made up of 11 amino acids. CDR1 and CDR2 from the germline V gene are SQVTM and ANQGSEA. Here the CDR3 reads CSVRTEETQYF. The CDR3 DNA reads TGCAGCGTTCGGACTGAAGAGACCCAGTACTTC.

This clone came up once. The chain couples TRBV19 to TRBJ1-2; a possible D gene is TRBD1 (5 bases). Looked up from germline, CDR1 is LNHDA and CDR2 is SQIVND (reference sequence). Trimming pared 0 bases from V and 8 bases from J, leaving 16 bases between. This CDR3 is built from 15 residues. This chain's CDR3 is CASSIDGRVPRGYTF. The CDR3 nucleotides are TGTGCCAGTAGTATAGATGGCAGGGTGCCTAGGGGCTACACCTTC.

The rearrangement uses TRBV12-3 or TRBV12-4 and TRBJ1-2, with 7 nucleotides matching TRBD1. Trimming removed 8 bases from V and 8 bases from J; junction bases left unmatched: 5. This CDR3 region has 11 residues. As DNA, the CDR3 is TGTGCCAGCGGGGGGACAGAAGGCTACACCTTC. Translating gives CASGGTEGYTF.